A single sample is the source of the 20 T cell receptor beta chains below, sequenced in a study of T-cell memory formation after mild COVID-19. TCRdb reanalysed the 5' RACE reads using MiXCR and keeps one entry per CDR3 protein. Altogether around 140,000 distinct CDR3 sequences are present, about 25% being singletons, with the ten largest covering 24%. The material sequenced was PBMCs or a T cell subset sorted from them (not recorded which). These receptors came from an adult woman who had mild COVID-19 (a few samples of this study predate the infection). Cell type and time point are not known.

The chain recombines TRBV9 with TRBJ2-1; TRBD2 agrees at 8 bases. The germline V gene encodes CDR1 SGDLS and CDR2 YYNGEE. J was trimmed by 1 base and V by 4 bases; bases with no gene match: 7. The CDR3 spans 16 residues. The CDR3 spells CASSLGLAGSYNEQFF. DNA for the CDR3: TGTGCCAGCAGCTTAGGGCTAGCGGGTTCCTACAATGAGCAGTTCTTC.

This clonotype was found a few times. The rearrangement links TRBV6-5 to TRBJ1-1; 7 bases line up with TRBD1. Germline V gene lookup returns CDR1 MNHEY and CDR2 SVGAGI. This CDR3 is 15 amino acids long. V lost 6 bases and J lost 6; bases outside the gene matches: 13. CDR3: CASSIQGPQGAEAFF. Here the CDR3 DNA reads TGTGCCAGCAGCATACAGGGGCCACAGGGTGCTGAAGCTTTCTTT.

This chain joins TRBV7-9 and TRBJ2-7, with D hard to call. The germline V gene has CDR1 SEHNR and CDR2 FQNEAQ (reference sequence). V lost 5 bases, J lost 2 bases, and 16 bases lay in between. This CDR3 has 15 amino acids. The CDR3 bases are TGTGCCAGCAGCCCAGCCGATAAAGCGCCCTACGAGCAGTACTTC. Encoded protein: CASSPADKAPYEQYF.

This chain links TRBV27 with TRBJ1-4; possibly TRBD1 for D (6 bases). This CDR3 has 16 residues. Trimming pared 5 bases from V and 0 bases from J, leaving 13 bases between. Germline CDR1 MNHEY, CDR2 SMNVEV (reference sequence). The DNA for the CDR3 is TGTGCCAGCAGTAGAACAGGGTTTGCAACTAATGAAAAACTGTTTTTT. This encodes CASSRTGFATNEKLFF.

The CDR3, as DNA: TGCAGTGCTAGAGACCCGGGACTAGCGGGGCCGAGTGATACGCAGTATTTT. Encoded protein: CSARDPGLAGPSDTQYF. The rearrangement joins TRBV20-1 to TRBJ2-3, with TRBD2 matching 13 bases. Per the germline V gene, CDR1 is DFQATT and CDR2 is SNEGSKA (reference sequence). The junction had 9 bases not matched to a gene; V was cut back by 0 bases and J by 6 bases. The CDR3 runs 17 residues.

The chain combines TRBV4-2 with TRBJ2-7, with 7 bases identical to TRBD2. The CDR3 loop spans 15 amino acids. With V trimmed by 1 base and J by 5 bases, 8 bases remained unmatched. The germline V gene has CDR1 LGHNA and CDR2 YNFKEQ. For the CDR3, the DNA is TGTGCCAGCAGCCAAGGAGCGGGACCGACCAACGAGCAGTACTTC. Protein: CASSQGAGPTNEQYF.

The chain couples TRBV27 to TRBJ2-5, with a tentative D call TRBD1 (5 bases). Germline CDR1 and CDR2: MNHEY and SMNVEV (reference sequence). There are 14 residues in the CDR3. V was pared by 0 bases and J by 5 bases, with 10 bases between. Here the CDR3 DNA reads TGTGCCAGCAGTTTATCGCCTAGGGGTGAGACCCAGTACTTC. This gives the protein CASSLSPRGETQYF.

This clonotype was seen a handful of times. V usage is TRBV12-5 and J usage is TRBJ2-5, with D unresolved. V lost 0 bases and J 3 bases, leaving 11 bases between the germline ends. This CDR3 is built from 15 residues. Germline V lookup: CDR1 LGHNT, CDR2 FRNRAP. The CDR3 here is CASGLVHGTEETQYF. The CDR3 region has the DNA TGTGCTAGTGGTTTGGTTCACGGCACTGAAGAGACCCAGTACTTC.

DNA of the CDR3: TGTGCCAGCACCCCGTCACAGGGTCGGACAGATACGCAGTATTTT. Its protein is CASTPSQGRTDTQYF. The chain is built from TRBV7-8 and TRBJ2-3; D perhaps matches TRBD1 (6 bases). The CDR3 is made up of 15 amino acids. V was cut by 7 bases and J by 3 bases, with 17 bases left in between. The germline V gene has CDR1 SGHVS and CDR2 FQNEAQ. Together with reference TRBV7-8 and TRBJ2-3, the CDR3 gives the full variable domain: GAGVSQSPRYKVAKRGQDVALRCDPISGHVSLFWYQQALGQGPEFLTYFQNEAQLDKSGLPSDRFFAERPEGSVSTLKIQRTQQEDSAVYLCASTPSQGRTDTQYFGPGTRLTVL.

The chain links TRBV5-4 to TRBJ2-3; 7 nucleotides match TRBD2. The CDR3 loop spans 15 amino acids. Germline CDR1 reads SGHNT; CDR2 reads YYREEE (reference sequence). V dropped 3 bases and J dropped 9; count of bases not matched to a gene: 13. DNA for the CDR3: TGTGCCAGCAGCTCACTACTAGGGGAGGGTGAGACGCAGTATTTT. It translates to CASSSLLGEGETQYF.

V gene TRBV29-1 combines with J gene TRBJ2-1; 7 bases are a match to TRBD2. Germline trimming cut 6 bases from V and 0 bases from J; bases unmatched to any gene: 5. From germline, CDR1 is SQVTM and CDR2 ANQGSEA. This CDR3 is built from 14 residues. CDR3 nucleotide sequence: TGCAGCGTGATTCTAGCGGTCTCCTACAATGAGCAGTTCTTC. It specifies CSVILAVSYNEQFF.

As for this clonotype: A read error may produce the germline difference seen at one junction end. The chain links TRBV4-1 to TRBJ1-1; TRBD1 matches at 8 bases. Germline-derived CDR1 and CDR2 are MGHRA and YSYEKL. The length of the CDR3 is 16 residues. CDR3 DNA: TGCGCCAGAAGCCAAGGCGAACAGGGGGGGAACACTGAAGCTTTCTTT. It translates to CARSQGEQGGNTEAFF.

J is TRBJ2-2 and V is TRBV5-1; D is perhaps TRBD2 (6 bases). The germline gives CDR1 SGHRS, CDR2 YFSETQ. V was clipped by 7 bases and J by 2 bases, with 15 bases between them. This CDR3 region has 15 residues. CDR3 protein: CASGPGTRNTGELFF. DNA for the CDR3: TGCGCCAGCGGCCCCGGGACTCGCAACACCGGGGAGCTGTTTTTT.

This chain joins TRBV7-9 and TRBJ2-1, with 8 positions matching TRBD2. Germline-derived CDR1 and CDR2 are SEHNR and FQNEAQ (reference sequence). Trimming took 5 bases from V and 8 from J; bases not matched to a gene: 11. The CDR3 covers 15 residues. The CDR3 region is CASSAAGAPPDEQFF. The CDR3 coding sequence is TGTGCCAGCAGCGCAGCGGGAGCCCCTCCCGATGAGCAGTTCTTC.

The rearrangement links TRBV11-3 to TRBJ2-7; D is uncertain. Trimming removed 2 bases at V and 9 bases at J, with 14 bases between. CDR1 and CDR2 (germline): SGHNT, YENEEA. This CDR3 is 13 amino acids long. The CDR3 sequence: CASSLSTPQWQYF. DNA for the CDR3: TGTGCCAGCAGCTTATCAACTCCCCAGTGGCAGTACTTC.

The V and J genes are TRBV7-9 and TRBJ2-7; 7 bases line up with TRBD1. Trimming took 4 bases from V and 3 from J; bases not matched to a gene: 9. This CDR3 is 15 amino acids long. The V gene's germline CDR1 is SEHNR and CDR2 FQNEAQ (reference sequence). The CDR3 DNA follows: TGTGCCAGCAGCTCGTACCGGGACAGCCACTACGAGCAGTACTTC. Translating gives CASSSYRDSHYEQYF. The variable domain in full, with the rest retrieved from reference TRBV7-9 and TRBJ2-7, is DTGVSQNPRHKITKRGQNVTFRCDPISEHNRLYWYRQTLGQGPEFLTYFQNEAQLEKSRLLSDRFSAERPKGSFSTLEIQRTEQGDSAMYLCASSSYRDSHYEQYFGPGTRLTVT.

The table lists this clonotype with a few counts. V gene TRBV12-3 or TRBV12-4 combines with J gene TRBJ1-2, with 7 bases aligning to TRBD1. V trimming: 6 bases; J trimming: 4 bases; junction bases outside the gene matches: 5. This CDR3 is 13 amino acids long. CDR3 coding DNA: TGTGCCAGCAGCCCTGGGACAGTCTATGGCTACACCTTC. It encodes CASSPGTVYGYTF.

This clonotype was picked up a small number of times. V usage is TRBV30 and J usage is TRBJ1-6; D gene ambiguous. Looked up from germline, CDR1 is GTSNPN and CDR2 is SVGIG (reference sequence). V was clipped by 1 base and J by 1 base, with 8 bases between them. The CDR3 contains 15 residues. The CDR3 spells CAWSDGSSYNSPLHF. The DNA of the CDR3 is TGTGCCTGGAGTGACGGGAGTTCCTATAATTCACCCCTCCACTTT.

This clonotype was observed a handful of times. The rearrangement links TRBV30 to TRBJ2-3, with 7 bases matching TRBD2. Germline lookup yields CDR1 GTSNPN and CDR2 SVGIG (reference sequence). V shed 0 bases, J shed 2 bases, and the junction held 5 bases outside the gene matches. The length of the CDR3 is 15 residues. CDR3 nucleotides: TGTGCCTGGAGTGTACTCGCGGGAGACACAGATACGCAGTATTTT. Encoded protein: CAWSVLAGDTDTQYF.

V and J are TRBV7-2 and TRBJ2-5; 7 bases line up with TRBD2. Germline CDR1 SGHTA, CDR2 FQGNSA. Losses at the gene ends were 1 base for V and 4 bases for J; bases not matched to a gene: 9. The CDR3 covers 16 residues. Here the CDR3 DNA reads TGTGCCAGCAGCTTAGGAGTAGCTGGGGGGGGAGAGACCCAGTACTTC. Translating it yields CASSLGVAGGGETQYF.